This TCR beta chain was sequenced in a study of OX40 agonist ivuxolimab in advanced cancers. In the study overall: The study treated patients with ivuxolimab, an agonistic anti-OX40 (CD134) antibody. A male proportion of 70% to 90% was recorded, with mean age approximately 64 years and range 23 to 79. Whole-study results and caveats: Averaging showed that CD8+ T cells had more expanded clones than CD4+ did. The CD4+ and CD8+ T cells in the blood had expanded clonally by week 6 at 0.1 to 3.0 mg/kg.

This CDR3 is 16 amino acids long. V was pared by 3 bases and J by 7 bases, with 8 bases of the junction left unmatched. Germline lookup yields CDR1 LNHNV and CDR2 YYDKDF (reference sequence). Sequencing was performed with immunoSEQ multiplex PCR; in TCRdb, only in-frame clones are kept and a portion is missing. The sample lists about 66,000 clones; 91% were seen once. As concerns this clone: Its specificity is not known.

This TCR was recovered from an adult with an advanced solid tumor such as melanoma, head and neck, liver or kidney cancer. The chain has TRBV15 and TRBJ2-3; 12 nucleotides match TRBD2. This material consisted of CD4+ or CD8+ T cells sorted from blood, taken in a trial of the OX40 agonist ivuxolimab. The CDR3 region is CATSSPTSGRVNTQYF. CDR3 coding DNA: TGTGCCACCAGCAGCCCGACTAGCGGGAGAGTGAATACGCAGTATTTT.